The 21 T cell receptor beta chains below come from one sample, sequenced in a study of CD8+ T cells in alopecia areata. cDNA reverse transcribed from extracted RNA served as the sequencing template. Using immunoSEQ multiplex PCR, the repertoire was profiled, and TCRdb retains in-frame clones only, with some absent. In the table there are around 170,000 clones, 40% to 55% of which are singletons. As for treatment: oral pan-JAK inhibitor, 5-10 mg twice daily. The sample was CD8+ T cells sorted from blood, taken at week 52, from a patient treated with tofacitinib. Source of these receptors: a human donor with alopecia areata.

This clone turned up a few times. The chain is built from TRBV4-1 and TRBJ2-3; D uncertain. V lost 0 bases, J lost 2 bases, and 9 bases lay in between. This CDR3 region has 15 residues. Germline-derived CDR1 and CDR2 are MGHRA and YSYEKL. In nucleotides, the CDR3 is TGCGCCAGCAGCCAAGAATCTCAAGACACAGATACGCAGTATTTT. It specifies CASSQESQDTDTQYF.

In its sample, this clone was seen a few times. This chain connects TRBV7-6 to TRBJ2-7; 8 positions agree with TRBD2. Unmatched junction bases numbered 5, after V lost 4 bases and J lost 6 bases. CDR3 length: 13 amino acids. CDR1 is SGHVS, CDR2 FNYEAQ, per germline. The DNA for the CDR3 is TGTGCCAGCAGCTCGGGAGGGGTAACCGAGCAGTACTTC. This translates into CASSSGGVTEQYF.

The V and J genes are TRBV25-1 and TRBJ1-1, with D unclear. Germline-derived CDR1 and CDR2 are MGHDK and SYGVNS. The ends were cut back, 6 bases at V and 6 bases at J, with 8 bases in the middle. The CDR3 has 11 amino acids. The CDR3 loop reads CASSEGAEAFF. CDR3 sequence (DNA): TGTGCCAGCAGCGAGGGAGCTGAAGCTTTCTTT.

The V and J genes are TRBV11-2 and TRBJ2-5, with TRBD1 matching 10 bases. With V trimmed by 2 bases and J by 4 bases, 7 bases remained unmatched. Germline V lookup: CDR1 SGHAT, CDR2 FQNNGV. This CDR3 spans 16 amino acids. In DNA form, the CDR3 reads TGTGCCAGCAGCTTATTTACGGGACAGGGGTCAGAGACCCAGTACTTC. It encodes CASSLFTGQGSETQYF. The full variable domain, rest sourced from reference TRBV11-2 and TRBJ2-5, is EAGVAQSPRYKIIEKRQSVAFWCNPISGHATLYWYQQILGQGPKLLIQFQNNGVVDDSQLPKDRFSAERLKGVDSTLKIQPAKLEDSAVYLCASSLFTGQGSETQYFGPGTRLLVL.

The chain uses TRBV18 and TRBJ1-1; tentative D call: TRBD1 (5 bases). Germline V gives CDR1 KGHSH, CDR2 LQKENI. CDR3 size: 15 residues. Trimming stripped 0 bases from V and 4 bases from J, with 12 bases between. CDR3 amino acids: CASSPPGEAGTEAFF. The DNA for the CDR3 is TGTGCCAGCTCACCACCGGGGGAAGCGGGCACTGAAGCTTTCTTT.

This clone occurred once. Mismatch with germline at one junction end may stem from a read error. J is TRBJ2-7 and V is TRBV13, with D unclear. Germline lookup yields CDR1 PRHDT and CDR2 FYEKMQ (reference sequence). The CDR3 consists of 11 residues. The CDR3 region has the DNA TGTGCCAGCAGCGTCTCCTACGGGCAGTACTTC. Encoded protein: CASSVSYGQYF.

This clone was recorded a few times. The rearrangement joins TRBV30 to TRBJ1-1; a weak D match, TRBD1 (5 bases). The CDR3 totals 13 residues. Per the germline V gene, CDR1 is GTSNPN and CDR2 is SVGIG (reference sequence). Trimming shortened V by 3 bases and J by 4 bases, and 12 bases separated the two germline ends. CDR3 DNA: TGTGCCTGGAGCCATGGGGGGGGCACTGAAGCTTTCTTT. It codes for CAWSHGGGTEAFF.

This chain links TRBV6-5 with TRBJ2-4, with D unresolved. The CDR3 is 15 amino acids. V lost 2 bases and J 6 bases, leaving 14 bases between the germline ends. Germline CDR1 and CDR2: MNHEY and SVGAGI. CDR3 amino acids: CASSYPGLEVNIQYF. The DNA for the CDR3 is TGTGCCAGCAGTTACCCCGGGCTGGAAGTAAACATTCAGTACTTC.

This clone was seen once. The chain employs TRBV7-8 and TRBJ1-5; no definite D call. The V gene lost 1 base and the J gene lost 1 base, with 14 bases spanning the gap. This CDR3 contains 17 residues. The V gene's germline CDR1 is SGHVS and CDR2 FQNEAQ. The CDR3 DNA is TGTGCCAGCAGCTTAGGCCTGGTGGGAGTGAGCAATCAGCCCCAGCATTTT. This codes for CASSLGLVGVSNQPQHF. The complete variable domain, with remaining parts taken from reference TRBV7-8 and TRBJ1-5, reads GAGVSQSPRYKVAKRGQDVALRCDPISGHVSLFWYQQALGQGPEFLTYFQNEAQLDKSGLPSDRFFAERPEGSVSTLKIQRTQQEDSAVYLCASSLGLVGVSNQPQHFGDGTRLSIL.

The rearrangement links TRBV4-1 to TRBJ2-1; no reliable D call. CDR3 length: 13 amino acids. V lost 0 bases, J lost 8 bases, and 8 bases lay in between. The V gene's germline CDR1 is MGHRA and CDR2 YSYEKL. The CDR3: CASSQDLQDEQFF. CDR3 sequence (DNA): TGCGCCAGCAGCCAAGATCTCCAGGATGAGCAGTTCTTC.

The genes are TRBV27 and TRBJ1-1, with D possibly TRBD1 on 5 matching bases. CDR3 length equals 13 residues. From germline, CDR1 is MNHEY and CDR2 SMNVEV (reference sequence). V was shortened by 3 bases and J by 6 bases, with 11 bases between the two germline ends. In nucleotides, the CDR3 is TGTGCCAGCAGTTTCAGGGTTAGTGCTGAAGCTTTCTTT. This gives the protein CASSFRVSAEAFF.

J is TRBJ1-6 and V is TRBV6-6; D might be TRBD1 (6 bases). The CDR3 totals 14 residues. The germline V gene has CDR1 MNHNY and CDR2 SVGAGI (reference sequence). Trimming cost V 2 bases and J 7 bases, with 9 bases left between them. The DNA for the CDR3 is TGTGCCAGCAGTTACGGGACACAGAATTCACCCCTCCACTTT. It codes for CASSYGTQNSPLHF.

The V and J genes are TRBV5-6 and TRBJ2-3, with 7 nucleotides matching TRBD1. V shed 4 bases and J 6 bases; nucleotides not matched to a gene: 8. Germline CDR1 is SGHDT and CDR2 is YYEEEE. CDR3 length: 14 amino acids. CDR3 nucleotides: TGTGCCAGCAGCAAAACAGGGGCCTGGGATACGCAGTATTTT. Translating it yields CASSKTGAWDTQYF.

This clone came up a few times. This chain connects TRBV5-6 to TRBJ1-5, with D perhaps matching TRBD1 (5 bases). The CDR3 length is 17 residues. Between the trimmed V and J ends, which lost 2 bases and 1 base, there was a span of 16 bases. The V gene's germline CDR1 is SGHDT and CDR2 YYEEEE. As DNA, the CDR3 is TGTGCCAGCAGCTTCGCCGCCAGGGAGAAAAGCAATCAGCCCCAGCATTTT. Amino acids: CASSFAAREKSNQPQHF.

The chain employs TRBV9 and TRBJ1-6; D uncertain. The CDR3 is 17 amino acids. The V gene lost 0 bases and the J gene lost 0 bases, with 10 bases spanning the gap. From germline, CDR1 is SGDLS and CDR2 YYNGEE. The CDR3: CASSVAAASSYNSPLHF. The CDR3, as DNA: TGTGCCAGCAGCGTAGCGGCGGCGAGCTCCTATAATTCACCCCTCCACTTT.

The V call is TRBV20-1, the J call TRBJ1-2, with a tentative D call TRBD1 (5 bases). The length of the CDR3 is 11 residues. The V end was cut by 7 bases, the J end by 6 bases, with 12 bases between. Germline values: CDR1 DFQATT, CDR2 SNEGSKA (reference sequence). DNA for the CDR3: TGCAGTGTGGGACCCCTGGATGGCTACACCTTC. Residues: CSVGPLDGYTF.

The rearrangement uses TRBV13 and TRBJ1-6, with D unclear. The CDR3 loop spans 14 amino acids. The ends were cut back, 1 base at V and 9 bases at J, with 10 bases in the middle. The germline V gene encodes CDR1 PRHDT and CDR2 FYEKMQ (reference sequence). The CDR3 spells CASSLEGLGSPLHF. In DNA form, the CDR3 reads TGTGCCAGCAGCTTAGAAGGGTTAGGTTCACCCCTCCACTTT.

The table lists this clone with a few counts. The chain links TRBV10-3 to TRBJ1-2; 7 nucleotides match TRBD1. The germline CDR1 and CDR2 sequences are ENHRY and SYGVKD. After removal of 3 bases from V and 8 bases from J, the junction contained 3 bases not matched to a gene. The CDR3 has 12 amino acids. Here the CDR3 DNA reads TGTGCCATCAGTGAAGGGACAGAAGGCTACACCTTC. Translating gives CAISEGTEGYTF.

This clone has more than one count but fewer than ten. The chain recombines TRBV29-1 with TRBJ1-2; 10 bases are shared with TRBD1. V trimming: 5 bases; J trimming: 3 bases; junction bases outside the gene matches: 9. The CDR3 extends over 15 amino acids. The germline V gene encodes CDR1 SQVTM and CDR2 ANQGSEA. The DNA for the CDR3 is TGCAGCGTTTGGGGGACAGGGGAGGCAGACTATGGCTACACCTTC. Its translation: CSVWGTGEADYGYTF. Based on the CDR3 plus reference TRBV29-1 and TRBJ1-2, the full variable domain is SAVISQKPSRDICQRGTSLTIQCQVDSQVTMMFWYRQQPGQSLTLIATANQGSEATYESGFVIDKFPISRPNLTFSTLTVSNMSPEDSSIYLCSVWGTGEADYGYTFGSGTRLTVV.

The chain joins TRBV5-6 to TRBJ2-3; D may be TRBD1 or TRBD2 (5 bases each). This CDR3 comprises 18 residues. V dropped 5 bases and J dropped 3 bases, with 25 bases sitting between them. Germline V gene lookup returns CDR1 SGHDT and CDR2 YYEEEE. DNA for the CDR3: TGTGCCAGCAGACCCCAAAGGGACGGAGCAATCATGACAGATACGCAGTATTTT. Translating gives CASRPQRDGAIMTDTQYF.

This clone was seen only a few times. The chain employs TRBV14 and TRBJ2-3; D is ambiguous. V was pared by 1 base and J by 3 bases, with 5 bases between. CDR1 is SGHDN and CDR2 is FVKESK in the germline V gene. The CDR3 consists of 13 residues. The CDR3 sequence is CASSQVRTDTQYF. The CDR3 DNA reads TGTGCCAGCAGCCAAGTTCGGACAGATACGCAGTATTTT.